These 30 T cell receptor beta chains originate from one sample sequenced in a study of blood T cells in healthy people across ages. PCR was performed a second time for about 6 to 12 cycles using a sample-barcoded 5' primer and a J-beta primer mix. One entry per CDR3 protein results from TCRdb running MiXCR on the 5' RACE reads. The repertoire includes some 860,000 distinct CDR3 sequences, around three fifths of them detected once, and 20% to 30% sits in the top ten. Sequencing input: blood. The source is a man aged 40-49 years in good health.

This clonotype was found many times. This chain joins TRBV7-2 and TRBJ2-7; 11 bases are shared with TRBD2. This CDR3 spans 15 amino acids. Germline V gives CDR1 SGHTA, CDR2 FQGNSA. V lost 6 bases, J lost 2 bases, and 6 bases stayed unmatched. The CDR3, as DNA: TGTGCCAGCAGTTCCTTAGCGGGAGGGCCCTACGAGCAGTACTTC. Its translation: CASSSLAGGPYEQYF.

The chain carries TRBV12-3 or TRBV12-4 and TRBJ2-5; D is unresolved. Trimming stripped 3 bases from V and 5 bases from J, with 10 bases between. CDR3 size: 13 residues. The CDR3 coding sequence is TGTGCCAGCAGTTTTGTCCTAGGGGAGACCCAGTACTTC. Translation: CASSFVLGETQYF.

This clonotype was counted a few times. The rearrangement uses TRBV6-6 and TRBJ2-5; D is unresolved. Germline V lookup: CDR1 MNHNY, CDR2 SVGAGI (reference sequence). The CDR3 totals 13 residues. The V gene lost 4 bases and the J gene lost 2 bases, with 8 bases spanning the gap. CDR3 in amino acids: CASSFRPQETQYF. CDR3 nucleotides: TGTGCCAGCAGTTTTCGGCCACAAGAGACCCAGTACTTC.

This chain uses TRBV11-2 with TRBJ2-3; tentatively, D is TRBD1 or TRBD2 (6 bases each). The germline V gene has CDR1 SGHAT and CDR2 FQNNGV. The ends were cut back, 2 bases at V and 1 base at J, with 16 bases in the middle. The CDR3 is 17 residues long. CDR3 coding DNA: TGTGCCAGCAGCTTAAGGGCGTCGGAGGGGGGCACAGATACGCAGTATTTT. Translation gives CASSLRASEGGTDTQYF.

This chain connects TRBV11-2 to TRBJ2-2, with TRBD2 matching over 11 bases. V was pared by 3 bases and J by 4 bases, with 10 bases of the junction left unmatched. The CDR3 is 18 residues long. Germline V gene lookup returns CDR1 SGHAT and CDR2 FQNNGV. The CDR3 DNA reads TGTGCCAGCAGCTTCCTGACTCTTAGCGGGAGGGGCACCGGGGAGCTGTTTTTT. Its protein product is CASSFLTLSGRGTGELFF. The full variable domain, completed using reference TRBV11-2 and TRBJ2-2, is EAGVAQSPRYKIIEKRQSVAFWCNPISGHATLYWYQQILGQGPKLLIQFQNNGVVDDSQLPKDRFSAERLKGVDSTLKIQPAKLEDSAVYLCASSFLTLSGRGTGELFFGEGSRLTVL.

J is TRBJ2-4 and V is TRBV2; a possible D gene is TRBD1 (5 bases). Trimming took off 3 bases at V and 7 bases at J, with 13 bases between the two ends. The CDR3 has 14 residues. CDR1 SNHLY and CDR2 FYNNEI come from the germline V gene. As DNA, the CDR3 is TGTGCCAGCAGTGATTTAGGGGTTGGGAACATTCAGTACTTC. Protein sequence: CASSDLGVGNIQYF.

The chain employs TRBV5-1 and TRBJ2-7, with TRBD2 as a possible D gene (6 bases). V was pared by 2 bases and J by 0 bases, with 12 bases between. The CDR3 is made up of 15 amino acids. CDR1 is SGHRS, CDR2 YFSETQ, per germline. The CDR3 DNA follows: TGCGCCAGCAGCTTAATCGCGGGATTCTCCTACGAGCAGTACTTC. This encodes CASSLIAGFSYEQYF. Using reference TRBV5-1 and TRBJ2-7 for the parts outside the CDR3, the full variable domain is KAGVTQTPRYLIKTRGQQVTLSCSPISGHRSVSWYQQTPGQGLQFLFEYFSETQRNKGNFPGRFSGRQFSNSRSEMNVSTLELGDSALYLCASSLIAGFSYEQYFGPGTRLTVT.

Comment on this clonotype: Given a much more abundant clone one base away, this may be a read error. The chain is built from TRBV10-3 and TRBJ2-6, with D maybe TRBD1 (5 bases). The CDR3 is 16 residues long. Trimming left V 0 bases short and J 3 bases short, with 9 bases between. In germline, CDR1 is ENHRY, CDR2 SYGVKD. The CDR3 region is CAISESGPSGANVLTF. The CDR3 nucleotides read TGTGCCATCAGTGAGTCGGGGCCAAGTGGGGCCAACGTCCTGACTTTC.

This clonotype was counted only a few times. The gene calls are TRBV6-2 or TRBV6-3 and TRBJ2-4; 10 bases are a match to TRBD2. Per the germline V gene, CDR1 is MNHEY and CDR2 is SVGEGT. V was pared by 6 bases and J by 0 bases, with 8 bases of the junction left unmatched. This CDR3 is built from 17 residues. The CDR3 coding sequence is TGTGCCAGCAGAGGGACTAGCGTTATGGAAGCCAAAAACATTCAGTACTTC. This codes for CASRGTSVMEAKNIQYF.

The rearrangement uses TRBV2 and TRBJ1-6; D unresolved. The CDR3 totals 16 residues. V was clipped by 6 bases and J by 5 bases, with 17 bases between them. CDR1 is SNHLY, CDR2 FYNNEI, per germline. CDR3 in DNA: TGTGCCAGCAGCCCCAGGTTGAGCTTGGATAATTCACCCCTCCACTTT. This sequence encodes CASSPRLSLDNSPLHF.

The rearrangement uses TRBV7-9 and TRBJ2-3; 9 positions agree with TRBD2. The junction had 16 bases not matched to a gene; V was cut back by 2 bases and J by 4 bases. This CDR3 is 19 amino acids long. Germline V gene sequence: CDR1 SEHNR, CDR2 FQNEAQ (reference sequence). The CDR3 nucleotides are TGTGCCAGCAGCTTACCCCTTTCGGATACTAGCGGGTATTCAGATACGCAGTATTTT. Protein: CASSLPLSDTSGYSDTQYF.

The chain combines TRBV7-2 with TRBJ1-1, with D possibly matching TRBD1 (5 bases). V was shortened by 5 bases and J by 4 bases, with 14 bases between the two germline ends. The CDR3 runs 14 residues. Germline loops: CDR1 SGHTA, CDR2 FQGNSA. In DNA form, the CDR3 reads TGTGCCAGCAGCCTAGAGGGACCGGCCACTGAAGCTTTCTTT. Translating gives CASSLEGPATEAFF.

V is TRBV27 and J is TRBJ2-2; D gene unclear. The length of the CDR3 is 13 residues. From germline, CDR1 is MNHEY and CDR2 SMNVEV (reference sequence). V lost 0 bases and J lost 5, with 4 bases in between. The CDR3 coding sequence is TGTGCCAGCAGTTTATCGGAGACCGGGGAGCTGTTTTTT. Amino acid sequence: CASSLSETGELFF.

The genes are TRBV10-2 and TRBJ2-7; 10 bases align to TRBD2. V lost 3 bases and J lost 2; bases outside the gene matches: 22. Germline V gene data show CDR1 as WSHSY and CDR2 as SAAADI. CDR3 length: 21 residues. CDR3 amino acids: CASSDSIAGGIARSITYEQYF. CDR3 DNA sequence: TGCGCCAGCAGTGATTCCATAGCGGGAGGCATCGCGCGGTCGATCACCTACGAGCAGTACTTC.

This chain links TRBV7-2 with TRBJ2-3, with D tentatively TRBD1 or TRBD2 (6 bases each). V dropped 3 bases and J dropped 4 bases, with 20 bases sitting between them. Germline lookup yields CDR1 SGHTA and CDR2 FQGNSA. The CDR3 length is 17 residues. This CDR3 reads CASSLGGGKFASDTQYF. DNA of the CDR3: TGTGCCAGCAGCTTGGGGGGCGGCAAATTCGCTTCAGATACGCAGTATTTT.

The rearrangement joins TRBV10-3 to TRBJ1-2, with D maybe TRBD1 (5 bases). Germline assignment: CDR1 ENHRY and CDR2 SYGVKD. The CDR3 runs to 15 residues. Deletions cut 7 bases from V and 4 bases from J, with 19 bases between. CDR3 bases: TGTGCCATCACAGGGTCCGCAAATAAAATCTATGGCTACACCTTC. Protein: CAITGSANKIYGYTF.

The CDR3 DNA sequence: TGCGCCAGCAGAAACATAGATACGCAGTATTTT. Protein sequence: CASRNIDTQYF. The V call is TRBV5-1, the J call TRBJ2-3; D is unclear. Germline loops: CDR1 SGHRS, CDR2 YFSETQ. The CDR3 totals 11 residues. V was pared by 5 bases and J by 5 bases, with 6 bases between. The variable domain in full, with the rest retrieved from reference TRBV5-1 and TRBJ2-3, is KAGVTQTPRYLIKTRGQQVTLSCSPISGHRSVSWYQQTPGQGLQFLFEYFSETQRNKGNFPGRFSGRQFSNSRSEMNVSTLELGDSALYLCASRNIDTQYFGPGTRLTVL.

The chain carries TRBV12-3 or TRBV12-4 and TRBJ1-5; D not certain. Trimming removed 5 bases from V and 2 bases from J, with 13 bases in between. The CDR3 runs to 15 residues. The CDR3 nucleotides read TGTGCCAGCAGTCAAGGATTTTCTGGCAATCAGCCCCAGCATTTT. Translation: CASSQGFSGNQPQHF.

This clonotype has only a few counts. V gene TRBV20-1 combines with J gene TRBJ1-2; D is possibly TRBD1 (6 bases). The V and J ends lost 3 bases and 8 bases respectively, with 16 bases between them. CDR3 size: 13 residues. In germline, CDR1 is DFQATT, CDR2 SNEGSKA (reference sequence). This chain's CDR3 is CSASKTGVVGYTF. The CDR3 DNA is TGCAGTGCTAGCAAGACAGGAGTTGTAGGCTACACCTTC.

The DNA of the CDR3 is TGTGCCAGCATCCTAACGGCCGACTATGGCTACACCTTC. Amino acids: CASILTADYGYTF. The chain couples TRBV2 to TRBJ1-2; no reliable D call. This CDR3 comprises 13 residues. Germline CDR1 SNHLY, CDR2 FYNNEI. V lost 7 bases to trimming and J lost 3 bases, with 12 bases between them.

The genes are TRBV6-1 and TRBJ2-1, with 12 bases aligning to TRBD2. Germline V gene sequence: CDR1 MNHNS, CDR2 SASEGT. After removal of 5 bases from V and 7 bases from J, the junction contained 6 bases not matched to a gene. CDR3 size: 15 residues. This chain's CDR3 is CASSRTSGVTNEQFF. In DNA, the CDR3 is TGTGCCAGCAGTCGGACTAGCGGGGTCACTAATGAGCAGTTCTTC.

The chain links TRBV11-3 to TRBJ1-1, with D hard to call. With 6 bases removed from V and 1 base from J, the gap between germline ends came to 15 bases. Per the germline V gene, CDR1 is SGHNT and CDR2 is YENEEA. This CDR3 comprises 15 residues. CDR3 protein: CASRDKEVWNTEAFF. CDR3 DNA sequence: TGTGCCAGCAGGGATAAAGAGGTTTGGAACACTGAAGCTTTCTTT.

This clonotype was observed a handful of times. The chain links TRBV2 to TRBJ2-7, with D possibly being TRBD1 (7 bases). The length of the CDR3 is 16 residues. Germline assignment: CDR1 SNHLY and CDR2 FYNNEI. Trimming took 3 bases from V and 3 from J, leaving 18 bases between them. As DNA, the CDR3 is TGTGCCAGCAGTGACCAAGGAGGGGGACAGTTCTACGAGCAGTACTTC. Amino acid sequence: CASSDQGGGQFYEQYF. The entire variable domain, with the rest obtained from reference TRBV2 and TRBJ2-7, is as follows: EPEVTQTPSHQVTQMGQEVILRCVPISNHLYFYWYRQILGQKVEFLVSFYNNEISEKSEIFDDQFSVERPDGSNFTLKIRSTKLEDSAMYFCASSDQGGGQFYEQYFGPGTRLTVT.

The V gene is TRBV19, the J gene TRBJ2-3; possibly TRBD2 for D (6 bases). CDR1 is LNHDA, CDR2 SQIVND, per germline (reference sequence). V dropped 2 bases and J dropped 4 bases, with 10 bases sitting between them. The CDR3 spans 14 residues. This CDR3 is CASSISRRADTQYF. CDR3 coding DNA: TGTGCCAGTAGTATATCCAGGAGGGCAGATACGCAGTATTTT.

This clonotype was seen a few times. The gene calls are TRBV7-2 and TRBJ2-3; D ambiguous. This CDR3 is built from 14 residues. CDR1 is SGHTA and CDR2 is FQGNSA in the germline V gene. Trimming removed 5 bases from V and 3 bases from J, with 12 bases in between. CDR3: CASSPSSRTDTQYF. In DNA, the CDR3 is TGTGCCAGCAGCCCGAGCAGTAGGACAGATACGCAGTATTTT.

The chain uses TRBV24-1 and TRBJ2-3; 9 nucleotides line up with TRBD1. Germline-derived CDR1 and CDR2 are KGHDR and SFDVKD. The CDR3 is 16 residues long. V shed 9 bases, J shed 0 bases, and the junction held 9 bases outside the gene matches. CDR3 residues: CATSDQQGASTDTQYF. As DNA, the CDR3 is TGTGCCACCTCTGACCAACAGGGGGCCAGCACAGATACGCAGTATTTT.

This clonotype came up a few times. The chain employs TRBV4-2 and TRBJ2-1; D gene ambiguous. This CDR3 region has 13 residues. Germline V gene lookup returns CDR1 LGHNA and CDR2 YNFKEQ. V lost 2 bases to trimming and J lost 5 bases, with 7 bases between them. The CDR3 region has the DNA TGTGCCAGCAGCCAACGCGATAACAATGAGCAGTTCTTC. It codes for CASSQRDNNEQFF.

This rearrangement joins TRBV29-1 to TRBJ2-5, with 8 bases matching TRBD1. The J call could be wrong; TRBJ2-7 is a better fit for the DNA end. CDR3 length equals 12 residues. Germline CDR1 and CDR2: SQVTM and ANQGSEA. The CDR3 spells CSVTGGRNEQYF. The CDR3 coding sequence is TGCAGCGTTACAGGGGGGAGGAACGAGCAGTACTTC.

This chain uses TRBV20-1 with TRBJ2-5, with 11 bases that match TRBD2. The CDR3 totals 13 residues. The trim removed 5 bases at V and 3 bases at J, leaving 2 bases unmatched. The germline CDR1 and CDR2 sequences are DFQATT and SNEGSKA (reference sequence). CDR3 loop: CSALSGGEETQYF. DNA of the CDR3: TGCAGTGCTCTTAGCGGGGGGGAAGAGACCCAGTACTTC.

This clonotype occurred many times. The chain links TRBV9 to TRBJ2-1; D not certain. The CDR3 is 15 amino acids. CDR1 and CDR2 (germline): SGDLS, YYNGEE. Between the trimmed V and J ends, which lost 3 bases and 9 bases, there was a span of 19 bases. Here the CDR3 DNA reads TGTGCCAGCAGCGCCGTAGTGGGTCGGACCCCTGAGCAGTTCTTC. It translates to CASSAVVGRTPEQFF.